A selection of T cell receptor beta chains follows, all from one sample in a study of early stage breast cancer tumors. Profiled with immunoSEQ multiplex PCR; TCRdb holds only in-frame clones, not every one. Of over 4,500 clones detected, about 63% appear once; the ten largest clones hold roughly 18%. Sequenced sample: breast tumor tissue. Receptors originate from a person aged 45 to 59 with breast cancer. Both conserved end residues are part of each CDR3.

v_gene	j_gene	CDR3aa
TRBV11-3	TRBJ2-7	CASSLVRELFYEQYF
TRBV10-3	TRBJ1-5	CAISGDRAYQPQHF
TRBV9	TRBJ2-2	CASSVVAGGHTGELFF
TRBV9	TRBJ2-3	CASSVGGARDTQYF
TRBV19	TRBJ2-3	CASSVTSGGTDTQYF
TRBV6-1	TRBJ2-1	CASSEVASGRVEQFF
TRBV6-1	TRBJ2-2	CASSVTTGELFF
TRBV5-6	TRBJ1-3	CASSFGGGQGRNTIYF
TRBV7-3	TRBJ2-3	CASSPGPSGGTDTQYF
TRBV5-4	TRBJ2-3	CASSSRLETSADTQYF
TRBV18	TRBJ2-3	CASSPFGSGRLDTQYF
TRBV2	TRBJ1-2	CASSSPQDLNYGYTF
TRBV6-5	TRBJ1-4	CASSFATNEKLFF
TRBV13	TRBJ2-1	CASSGSGGANEQFF
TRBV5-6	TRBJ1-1	CASSLGDRPNTEAFF
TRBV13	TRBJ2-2	CASSTSGANTGELFF
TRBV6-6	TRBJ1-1	CASSLLPADMGPEAFF
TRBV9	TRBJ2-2	CASSVVGGNTGELFF
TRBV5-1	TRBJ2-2	CASSLLSANTGELFF
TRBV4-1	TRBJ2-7	CASSQAGSPEQYF
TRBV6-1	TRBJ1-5	CASVDRPNQPQHF
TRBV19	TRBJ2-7	CASSVTRGAGSREQYF
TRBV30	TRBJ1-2	CAQVARARRGWVDGYTF
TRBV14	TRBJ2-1	CASSLGASSYNEQFF
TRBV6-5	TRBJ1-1	CASSYFSGHLGAFF
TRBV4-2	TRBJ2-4	CASSQVGTSGPLAKNIQYF
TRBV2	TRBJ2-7	CASRVTSGTYEQYF
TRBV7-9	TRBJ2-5	CASSWGGSDQETQYF
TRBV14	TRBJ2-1	CASSQGGASVSYNEQFF
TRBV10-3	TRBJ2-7	CAISDRGTGIYEQYF
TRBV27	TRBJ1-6	CASGTGYSYNSPLHF